The 31 T cell receptor beta chains given below trace back to one sample, sequenced in a study of patients and donors after allogeneic stem cell transplantation (dated by TCRdb to about 2020). The method behind the library was RT-PCR. Reads for this sample came from a NextSeq 550. TCRdb handled the public reads itself, with Q25 trimming in fastp and clone calling in MiXCR, and kept productive beta chains. Here each entry gathers all rows of one CDR3 protein and keeps the most common genes and DNA. The sample yields about 40,000 distinct CDR3 sequences; 30% to 40% were counted once. Jointly, the top ten make up around 72% of the sample. Specimen: blood, either unsorted or a sorted T cell fraction (not recorded which). The source is a human donor who was either an allogeneic HSCT recipient or a stem cell or donor lymphocyte infusion donor (not recorded which). It is not recorded whose cells these are; they may come from a transplant donor.

The chain is built from TRBV7-3 and TRBJ2-3; 7 bases agree with TRBD2. V shed 4 bases, J shed 14 bases, and the junction held 12 bases outside the gene matches. The germline gives CDR1 SGHTA, CDR2 FQGTGA. The CDR3 extends over 13 amino acids. CDR3 DNA sequence: TGTGCCAGCAGCTACCCGCCCCCGGGACTACCGTATTTT. It encodes CASSYPPPGLPYF.

This clonotype was found a few times. The rearrangement joins TRBV29-1 to TRBJ2-3, with TRBD1 as a possible D gene (6 bases). The CDR3 runs to 13 residues. Per the germline V gene, CDR1 is SQVTM and CDR2 is ANQGSEA. Trimming cost V 5 bases and J 2 bases, with 11 bases left between them. The CDR3 reads CSVRGHNTDTQYF. The CDR3 DNA is TGCAGCGTTCGGGGACACAACACAGATACGCAGTATTTT.

The sample holds many counts of this clonotype. V gene TRBV12-3 or TRBV12-4 combines with J gene TRBJ1-5, with TRBD1 as a possible D gene (6 bases). The ends were cut back, 3 bases at V and 3 bases at J, with 9 bases in the middle. The CDR3 has 14 residues. The CDR3 DNA is TGTGCCAGCAGTTTCCAGGGACACAATCAGCCCCAGCATTTT. Residues: CASSFQGHNQPQHF.

This rearrangement joins TRBV7-3 to TRBJ2-1, with TRBD2 identical over 8 bases. The V gene's germline CDR1 is SGHTA and CDR2 FQGTGA. The CDR3 length is 17 residues. The ends lost 2 bases at V and 5 bases at J; junction bases unmatched: 11. DNA of the CDR3: TGTGCCAGCAGCTTACTTGGAGGGGTTAGCGGGAACAATGAGCAGTTCTTC. Protein: CASSLLGGVSGNNEQFF.

In this sample, this clonotype turned up many times. The V and J genes are TRBV12-3 or TRBV12-4 and TRBJ1-5, with unresolved D. V was pared by 4 bases and J by 0 bases, with 13 bases between. This CDR3 spans 16 amino acids. CDR3 DNA sequence: TGTGCCAGCAGTTCAGGTCCAGTCTATAGCAATCAGCCCCAGCATTTT. It translates to CASSSGPVYSNQPQHF.

J is TRBJ2-2 and V is TRBV5-1; 9 nucleotides match TRBD1. The CDR3 spans 18 residues. The ends lost 4 bases at V and 7 bases at J; junction bases unmatched: 17. Germline CDR1 and CDR2: SGHRS and YFSETQ. DNA of the CDR3: TGCGCCAGCAGCGAAGACAGGGGGTACGCCGCTCCTTACGGGGAGCTGTTTTTT. Amino acids: CASSEDRGYAAPYGELFF.

The V gene is TRBV7-8, the J gene TRBJ2-1, with 8 bases lining up with TRBD1. V lost 8 bases and J lost 4; bases outside the gene matches: 4. Germline CDR1 is SGHVS and CDR2 is FQNEAQ. This CDR3 region has 13 residues. This CDR3 reads CASFRGRYNEQFF. CDR3 coding DNA: TGTGCCAGCTTCAGGGGGCGGTACAATGAGCAGTTCTTC.

The chain recombines TRBV20-1 with TRBJ1-5; the D is unclear. Trimming removed 0 bases from V and 0 bases from J, with 12 bases in between. Germline assignment: CDR1 DFQATT and CDR2 SNEGSKA (reference sequence). CDR3 size: 16 residues. The CDR3 DNA is TGCAGTGCTAGAGAAGGCAGGACCGTTAGCAATCAGCCCCAGCATTTT. This sequence encodes CSAREGRTVSNQPQHF.

The chain is built from TRBV7-6 and TRBJ2-1; D might be TRBD2 (6 bases). The germline V gene encodes CDR1 SGHVS and CDR2 FNYEAQ. CDR3 length: 15 amino acids. V shed 3 bases and J shed 8 bases, with 17 bases lying between them. DNA for the CDR3: TGTGCCAGCAGCTTTTGGCCCGGGAGAAGGGATGAGCAGTTCTTC. Its translation is CASSFWPGRRDEQFF.

There are a few counts of this clonotype. The chain joins TRBV12-3 or TRBV12-4 to TRBJ2-7, with 9 bases fitting TRBD2. The CDR3 spans 14 residues. J was trimmed by 3 bases and V by 3 bases; bases with no gene match: 3. In DNA form, the CDR3 reads TGTGCCAGCAGTTTCGGTAGCGGGAGCTACGAGCAGTACTTC. It translates to CASSFGSGSYEQYF.

This clonotype was seen many times. The rearrangement joins TRBV12-3 or TRBV12-4 to TRBJ1-3; D is unresolved. CDR3 length equals 16 residues. V lost 0 bases to trimming and J lost 0 bases, with 9 bases between them. The CDR3 loop is CASSLAGGSSGNTIYF. For the CDR3, the DNA is TGTGCCAGCAGTTTAGCAGGCGGAAGCTCTGGAAACACCATATATTTT.

V gene TRBV20-1 combines with J gene TRBJ2-1, with 7 bases fitting TRBD2. Germline V CDR1 and CDR2: DFQATT, SNEGSKA (reference sequence). V was pared by 3 bases and J by 2 bases, with 10 bases of the junction left unmatched. This CDR3 has 16 residues. The CDR3 DNA sequence: TGCAGTGCTAGTCGGGCAGCGGGACGCGCCTACAATGAGCAGTTCTTC. Protein product: CSASRAAGRAYNEQFF.

This sequence joins TRBV20-1 and TRBJ1-2, with D tentatively TRBD1 (6 bases). The CDR3 length is 12 residues. Germline CDR1 is DFQATT and CDR2 is SNEGSKA (reference sequence). The V gene lost 5 bases and the J gene lost 7 bases, with 14 bases spanning the gap. The CDR3 DNA sequence: TGCAGTGCTGTCAGGGGCGCCGGTGGCTACACCTTC. As protein: CSAVRGAGGYTF.

In DNA, the CDR3 is TGTGCCACCAGCAGAGGACCAGGGAGGCAAGAGACCCAGTACTTC. Its translation is CATSRGPGRQETQYF. The rearrangement uses TRBV15 and TRBJ2-5, with D maybe TRBD2 (6 bases). This CDR3 is built from 15 residues. Trimming left V 1 base short and J 2 bases short, with 11 bases between. The germline CDR1 and CDR2 sequences are LNHNV and YYDKDF (reference sequence).

The rearrangement joins TRBV23-1 to TRBJ1-5; no clear D gene. TRBV23-1 is placed among ORFs of uncertain function. V was pared by 4 bases and J by 0 bases, with 13 bases between. The CDR3 has 16 residues. The CDR3 DNA is TGCGCCAGCAGTCCCCGGACTGTTTATAGCAATCAGCCCCAGCATTTT. This encodes CASSPRTVYSNQPQHF.

The chain combines TRBV10-3 with TRBJ2-5, with 7 nucleotides matching TRBD1. This CDR3 is 15 amino acids long. Germline-derived CDR1 and CDR2 are ENHRY and SYGVKD. V lost 8 bases, J lost 4 bases, and 13 bases stayed unmatched. This chain's CDR3 is CAISSADRMTETQYF. Here the CDR3 DNA reads TGTGCCATCTCATCGGCGGACAGGATGACAGAGACCCAGTACTTC.

The chain employs TRBV28 and TRBJ2-5, with D possibly matching TRBD1 (6 bases). V was shortened by 11 bases and J by 1 base, with 14 bases between the two germline ends. CDR1 MDHEN and CDR2 SYDVKM come from the germline V gene. This CDR3 has 13 amino acids. The CDR3 DNA follows: TGTGCCCTGCAGGGGCCGAGCCAAGAGACCCAGTACTTC. Translated, it gives CALQGPSQETQYF.

This clonotype appeared once. This rearrangement joins TRBV10-3 to TRBJ2-7, with D possibly TRBD2 on 5 matching bases. The CDR3 sequence is 14 residues long. Germline lookup yields CDR1 ENHRY and CDR2 SYGVKD. V lost 4 bases and J lost 0, with 10 bases in between. This CDR3 reads CAISGLMSSYEQYF. CDR3 in DNA: TGTGCCATCAGTGGACTAATGAGCTCCTACGAGCAGTACTTC.

This clonotype was observed a few times. The rearrangement joins TRBV19 to TRBJ1-5, with TRBD1 as a possible D gene (5 bases). This CDR3 region has 15 residues. V dropped 1 base and J dropped 4 bases, with 11 bases sitting between them. Germline V gives CDR1 LNHDA, CDR2 SQIVND (reference sequence). CDR3 loop: CASSIGWTHNQPQHF. The CDR3, as DNA: TGTGCCAGTAGTATAGGCTGGACACATAATCAGCCCCAGCATTTT.

There are many counts of this clonotype. V is TRBV11-1 and J is TRBJ1-1, with D perhaps matching TRBD1 (5 bases). Trimming left V 5 bases short and J 4 bases short, with 17 bases between. Germline V CDR1 and CDR2: SGHAT, FQDESV (reference sequence). The CDR3 length is 15 residues. The CDR3 DNA reads as TGTGCCAGCAGCCGGTTCGGTTGGGGGTCCACTGAAGCTTTCTTT. It specifies CASSRFGWGSTEAFF.

At least ten counts were recorded for this clonotype. The rearrangement joins TRBV18 to TRBJ1-3; D gene ambiguous. Between the trimmed V and J ends, which lost 3 bases and 0 bases, there was a span of 18 bases. Looked up from germline, CDR1 is KGHSH and CDR2 is LQKENI. The CDR3 totals 18 residues. The CDR3 sequence: CASSPTERSRSSGNTIYF. CDR3 DNA sequence: TGTGCCAGCTCACCCACGGAAAGAAGCAGATCCTCTGGAAACACCATATATTTT.

This clonotype was recorded a few times. CDR3 in amino acids: CASSQEGQGDFRRTDTQYF. As DNA, the CDR3 is TGCGCCAGCAGCCAAGAGGGACAGGGTGATTTTCGGCGCACAGATACGCAGTATTTT. This rearrangement joins TRBV4-3 to TRBJ2-3; 9 positions match TRBD1. J was trimmed by 1 base and V by 0 bases; bases with no gene match: 11. The CDR3 runs 19 residues. Germline V lookup: CDR1 LGHNA, CDR2 YSLEER.

This clonotype was counted a single time. A read error may explain this, as a much larger clone is one base away. The chain employs TRBV29-1 and TRBJ1-2; D gene unclear. CDR3 length: 13 amino acids. CDR1 is SQVTM and CDR2 is ANQGSEA in the germline V gene. The CDR3 is CSVGMWFSYGFTF. The CDR3 DNA follows: TGCAGCGTTGGGATGTGGTTTTCCTATGGCTTCACCTTC.

The chain recombines TRBV4-3 with TRBJ2-1; the D gene is possibly TRBD2 (6 bases). CDR1 is LGHNA, CDR2 YSLEER, per germline. Trimming removed 0 bases at V and 6 bases at J, with 18 bases between. There are 17 residues in the CDR3. CDR3 region: CASSQDWLARRINEQFF. CDR3 DNA: TGCGCCAGCAGCCAAGATTGGCTAGCGAGAAGAATCAATGAGCAGTTCTTC.

V gene TRBV3-1 combines with J gene TRBJ2-7, with 8 bases matching TRBD2. CDR1 and CDR2 from the germline V gene are LGHDT and YNNKEL (reference sequence). The CDR3 has 17 residues. Trimming took 0 bases from V and 0 from J; bases not matched to a gene: 7. The DNA for the CDR3 is TGTGCCAGCAGCCAAGATGGTTTAGCGGGATACTCCTACGAGCAGTACTTC. As protein: CASSQDGLAGYSYEQYF.

A few counts support this clonotype. The chain carries TRBV29-1 and TRBJ2-1, with TRBD2 matching over 8 bases. CDR1 and CDR2 (germline): SQVTM, ANQGSEA. The ends lost 4 bases at V and 7 bases at J; junction bases unmatched: 6. The CDR3 is 13 residues long. CDR3 sequence: CSVAGRAMNEQFF. Written as DNA, the CDR3 is TGCAGCGTTGCCGGGAGGGCGATGAATGAGCAGTTCTTC.

This sequence joins TRBV2 and TRBJ2-1, with 10 positions matching TRBD1. Trimming removed 8 bases from V and 7 bases from J; junction bases left unmatched: 8. Germline loops: CDR1 SNHLY, CDR2 FYNNEI. This CDR3 region has 14 residues. The CDR3 nucleotides read TGTGCCAGCCACTGGGACAGGGGAGTTAATGAGCAGTTCTTC. It encodes CASHWDRGVNEQFF.

The chain recombines TRBV7-2 with TRBJ2-3; a possible D gene is TRBD1 (8 bases). This CDR3 has 16 amino acids. Trimming removed 1 base at V and 2 bases at J, with 13 bases between. Germline V CDR1 and CDR2: SGHTA, FQGNSA. The chain's CDR3 is CASSLVTGGATDTQYF. In DNA, the CDR3 is TGTGCCAGCAGCTTAGTAACAGGGGGGGCCACAGATACGCAGTATTTT.

The chain combines TRBV12-3 or TRBV12-4 with TRBJ2-3, with 8 positions matching TRBD2. The CDR3 runs to 16 residues. The ends lost 3 bases at V and 4 bases at J; junction bases unmatched: 9. The CDR3 here is CASSFRSGRSSDTQYF. The CDR3 DNA reads as TGTGCCAGCAGTTTCAGGAGCGGGAGAAGTTCAGATACGCAGTATTTT.

This clonotype appeared a few times. The CDR3 DNA is TGCGCCAGCAGCCCTGGAGGGGCTAATACGCAGTATTTT. Residues: CASSPGGANTQYF. The genes are TRBV4-3 and TRBJ2-3; possibly TRBD2 for D (6 bases). The CDR3 is 13 amino acids. Germline loops: CDR1 LGHNA, CDR2 YSLEER. Deletions cut 4 bases from V and 7 bases from J, with 12 bases between.

This clonotype has more than one count but fewer than ten. The CDR3 DNA follows: TGTGCCAGCAGCCCACCCAGACTAGGGGGCAATGAGCAGTTCTTC. Amino acids: CASSPPRLGGNEQFF. The rearrangement links TRBV7-2 to TRBJ2-1; D is possibly TRBD1 or TRBD2 (6 bases each). The V end lost 5 bases, the J end lost 6 bases, and 17 bases lay between the germline ends. Germline assignment: CDR1 SGHTA and CDR2 FQGNSA. The CDR3 totals 15 residues. The complete variable domain, with remaining parts taken from reference TRBV7-2 and TRBJ2-1, reads GAGVSQSPSNKVTEKGKDVELRCDPISGHTALYWYRQSLGQGLEFLIYFQGNSAPDKSGLPSDRFSAERTGGSVSTLTIQRTQQEDSAVYLCASSPPRLGGNEQFFGPGTRLTVL.